This TCR beta chain was profiled in a study of cytomegalovirus exposure and HLA in healthy donors. Study-level findings and limits: Researchers reportedly found TCR beta sequences accurately predicted most subjects' HLA-A and HLA-B alleles.

Primers for the PCR totalled 60 Vbeta and 13 Jbeta. Assay used: immunoSEQ multiplex PCR; TCRdb lists only in-frame clones, some missing. The sample has tens of thousands of clones, 10% seen once. A word on this clone: No antigen is known for it.

The sequencing sample was made of PBMCs. This TCR came from a man aged 55-75 years in good health and CMV-seropositive.

The chain's CDR3 is CASSYPSGIQETQYF. CDR3 coding DNA: TGTGCCAGCAGCTACCCCTCGGGGATCCAAGAGACCCAGTACTTC. This chain uses TRBV11-2 with TRBJ2-5; the D gene is possibly TRBD2 (5 bases). The CDR3 length is 15 residues. V was shortened by 4 bases and J by 1 base, with 13 bases between the two germline ends. Germline CDR1 reads SGHAT; CDR2 reads FQNNGV.